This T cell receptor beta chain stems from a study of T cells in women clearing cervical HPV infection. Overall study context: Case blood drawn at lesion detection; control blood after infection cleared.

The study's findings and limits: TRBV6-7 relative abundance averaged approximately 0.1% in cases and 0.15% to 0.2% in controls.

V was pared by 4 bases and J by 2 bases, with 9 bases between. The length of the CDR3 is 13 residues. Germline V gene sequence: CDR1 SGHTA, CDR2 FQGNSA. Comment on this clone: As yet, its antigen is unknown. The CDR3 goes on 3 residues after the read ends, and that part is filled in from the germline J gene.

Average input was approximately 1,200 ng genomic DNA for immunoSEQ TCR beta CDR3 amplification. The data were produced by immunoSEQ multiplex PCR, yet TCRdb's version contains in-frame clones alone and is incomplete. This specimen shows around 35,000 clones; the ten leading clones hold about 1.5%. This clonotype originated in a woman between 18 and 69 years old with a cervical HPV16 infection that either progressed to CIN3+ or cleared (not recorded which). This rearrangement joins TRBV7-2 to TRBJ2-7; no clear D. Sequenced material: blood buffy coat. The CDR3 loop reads CASSSNRAYEQYF. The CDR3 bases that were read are TGTGCCAGCAGCTCCAATCGGGCCTACGAG.